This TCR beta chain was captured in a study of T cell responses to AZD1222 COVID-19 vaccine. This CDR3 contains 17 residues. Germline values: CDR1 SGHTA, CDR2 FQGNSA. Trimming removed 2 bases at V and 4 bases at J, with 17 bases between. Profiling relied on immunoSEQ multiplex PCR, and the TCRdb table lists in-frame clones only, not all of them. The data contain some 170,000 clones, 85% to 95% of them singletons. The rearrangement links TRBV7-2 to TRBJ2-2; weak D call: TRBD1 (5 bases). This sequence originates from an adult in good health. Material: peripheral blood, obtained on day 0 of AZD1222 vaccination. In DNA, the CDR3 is TGTGCCAGCAGCTTATGGCAGGGCCTGCCGGGCACCGGGGAGCTGTTTTTT. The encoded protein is CASSLWQGLPGTGELFF.